These 9 T cell receptor beta chains came from one sample sequenced in a study of T-cell reconstitution after alpha-beta-depleted transplantation in children. The authors prepared the TCRbeta library with unique molecular identifiers. TCRdb re-called the PCR reads through MiXCR, storing one row per CDR3 protein. This sample has a few hundred thousand distinct CDR3 sequences, with 8.5% to 10% found just once. Sequences were derived from PBMCs from the stem cell graft donor, sampled from the stem cell graft. The receptors derive from a human donor who donated a stem cell graft to a child with acute lymphoblastic leukemia.

This clonotype was found a few times. This rearrangement joins TRBV10-3 to TRBJ1-1; 12 bases are a match to TRBD1. The germline V gene encodes CDR1 ENHRY and CDR2 SYGVKD. This CDR3 contains 14 residues. Trimming removed 5 bases from V and 6 bases from J; junction bases left unmatched: 4. The CDR3 protein is CAISPGTGGSEAFF. Here the CDR3 DNA reads TGTGCCATCAGTCCCGGGACAGGGGGCTCTGAAGCTTTCTTT.

This clonotype was counted ten times or more. The V call is TRBV12-3 or TRBV12-4, the J call TRBJ2-3; 10 bases match TRBD2. There are 16 residues in the CDR3. The V and J ends lost 4 bases and 2 bases, in that order; junction bases with no gene match: 6. The CDR3 spells CASSSRTSGITDTQYF. The CDR3 bases are TGTGCCAGCAGTTCCAGGACTAGCGGAATCACAGATACGCAGTATTTT.

With regard to this clonotype: This may stem from a read error, because a much larger clone lies one nucleotide away. This chain uses TRBV20-1 with TRBJ2-5; 7 bases fit TRBD2. The CDR3 contains 13 residues. Germline values: CDR1 DFQATT, CDR2 SNEGSKA (reference sequence). This chain's CDR3 is CTASRRGEETQYF. CDR3 bases: TGCACTGCTAGTAGACGGGGGGAAGAGACCCAGTACTTC.

This clonotype was seen many times. The chain carries TRBV7-8 and TRBJ2-1; 7 bases align to TRBD2. This CDR3 is 14 amino acids long. V lost 1 base and J lost 10; bases outside the gene matches: 7. Germline CDR1 is SGHVS and CDR2 is FQNEAQ. CDR3: CASSLEWQGGEQFF. The CDR3 nucleotides are TGTGCCAGCAGCTTAGAATGGCAGGGAGGGGAGCAGTTCTTC.

The rearrangement joins TRBV18 to TRBJ2-7, with D possibly being TRBD2 (5 bases). V was trimmed by 4 bases and J by 7 bases, leaving 17 bases between them. Germline loops: CDR1 KGHSH, CDR2 LQKENI. This CDR3 has 14 residues. CDR3 sequence (DNA): TGTGCCAGCTCACTTCGACGGGAAGCTGGAGAGCAGTACTTC. Translation: CASSLRREAGEQYF.

This clonotype has just a few counts. Sequence at one end of the junction differs from germline and may be a read error. The chain recombines TRBV28 with TRBJ1-2, with D unclear. In germline, CDR1 is MDHEN, CDR2 SYDVKM. This CDR3 has 13 residues. The CDR3 bases are TGTGCCAGCCAAAACCCCGATCAACCAACGGAGCCCTTC. Translated: CASQNPDQPTEPF.

The rearrangement joins TRBV5-1 to TRBJ2-3, with D unresolved. CDR1 is SGHRS and CDR2 is YFSETQ in the germline V gene. The CDR3 covers 14 residues. Between the trimmed V and J ends, which lost 4 bases and 1 base, there was a span of 10 bases. CDR3 sequence: CASSPLFRTDTQYF. The DNA for the CDR3 is TGCGCCAGCAGCCCTTTGTTCCGCACAGATACGCAGTATTTT.

V and J are TRBV7-9 and TRBJ2-1; D not certain. Germline CDR1 SEHNR, CDR2 FQNEAQ (reference sequence). V was cut by 5 bases and J by 10 bases, with 12 bases left in between. The length of the CDR3 is 12 residues. This CDR3 reads CASSPMIIEQFF. DNA of the CDR3: TGTGCCAGCAGCCCGATGATCATCGAGCAGTTCTTC.

This clonotype was picked up many times. V is TRBV12-3 or TRBV12-4 and J is TRBJ2-1; TRBD2 agrees at 8 bases. This CDR3 region has 17 residues. J lost 0 bases, V lost 4 bases, and 8 bases had no gene match. As DNA, the CDR3 is TGTGCCAGCAGTTCAGGGCTAGCGGGTGTCTCCTACAATGAGCAGTTCTTC. Its protein product is CASSSGLAGVSYNEQFF.